The rows below give T cell receptor beta chains drawn from one sample of a study of read filtering for tumor transcriptome and immune sequencing. Each CDR3 protein is one row after TCRdb ran MiXCR on the reads. The sample shows more than 100,000 distinct CDR3 sequences, roughly 13% of them seen only once. The sequencing input was a population of CD138-negative cells sorted from bone marrow. These receptors came from a donor at least 40 years old with multiple myeloma. CDR3s include the opening cysteine and the closing phenylalanine or tryptophan. Each record gives: CDR3 protein, CDR3 DNA, J gene, CDR3 length, D gene, V gene, clone size. The D gene is left open where the match is weak. The size field is filled for only some rows; it gives once, few, many or a size class.

CASSLGGEIYNEQFF	TGCGCCAGCAGCTTAGGCGGAGAAATCTACAATGAGCAGTTCTTC	TRBJ2-1	15	-	TRBV5-1	medium-sized
CASSQGTSAYTGELFF	TGTGCCAGCAGCCAAGGGACTAGCGCCTACACCGGGGAGCTGTTTTTT	TRBJ2-2	16	TRBD2	TRBV6-5	many
CASSLDVGAEPQHF	TGCGCCAGCAGCTTGGATGTGGGGGCAGAGCCCCAGCATTTT	TRBJ1-5	14	-	TRBV5-1	-
CASSFPSGGKNEQFF	TGTGCCAGCAGTTTTCCTAGCGGGGGAAAAAATGAGCAGTTCTTC	TRBJ2-1	15	TRBD2	TRBV12-3/TRBV12-4	many
CASSRTGQETQYF	TGCGCCAGCAGCAGGACAGGCCAAGAGACCCAGTACTTC	TRBJ2-5	13	TRBD1	TRBV5-1	many
CASSQLLAGSNEQFF	TGTGCCAGCAGCCAGTTGTTGGCAGGGAGCAATGAGCAGTTCTTC	TRBJ2-1	15	-	TRBV14	many
CATSGVAGVEYNEQFF	TGTGCCACCAGCGGGGTAGCGGGAGTAGAATACAATGAGCAGTTCTTC	TRBJ2-1	16	TRBD2	TRBV15	many
CASSYRGFPATYEQYF	TGTGCCAGCAGTTACCGGGGGTTTCCCGCAACCTACGAGCAGTACTTC	TRBJ2-7	16	-	TRBV6-5	-
CASSQVKYYQFF	TGTGCCAGCAGCCAAGTAAAGTATTACCAGTTCTTC	TRBJ2-1	12	-	TRBV3-1	many
CASSLAAQTDTQYF	TGCGCCAGCAGCTTGGCAGCGCAGACTGATACGCAGTATTTT	TRBJ2-3	14	-	TRBV5-1	many
CASSADRIEAFF	TGTGCCAGCAGCGCCGACAGGATTGAAGCTTTCTTT	TRBJ1-1	12	-	TRBV9	many
CSARGAVERITEAFF	TGCAGTGCTAGAGGGGCGGTTGAGAGGATAACTGAAGCTTTCTTT	TRBJ1-1	15	-	TRBV20-1	many
CASSLEQALLTGELFF	TGTGCCAGCAGCTTAGAACAGGCCCTCCTCACCGGGGAGCTGTTTTTT	TRBJ2-2	16	-	TRBV7-2	many
CASSYSSVTNEKLFF	TGTGCCAGCAGTTACTCGTCCGTGACGAATGAAAAACTGTTTTTT	TRBJ1-4	15	-	TRBV6-6	many
CASSLSPAARTDTQYF	TGCGCCAGCAGCTTGAGCCCAGCGGCACGCACAGATACGCAGTATTTT	TRBJ2-3	16	-	TRBV5-1	many
CASSLGGTGVGSNQPQHF	TGTGCCAGCAGTTTAGGCGGGACAGGAGTCGGTAGCAATCAGCCCCAGCATTTT	TRBJ1-5	18	TRBD1	TRBV12-3/TRBV12-4	many
CASTDSSNQPQHF	TGTGCCAGCACGGATAGTAGCAATCAGCCCCAGCATTTT	TRBJ1-5	13	-	TRBV6-2/TRBV6-3	-
CASSLPLAGREQFF	TGTGCCAGCAGTTTACCCCTAGCGGGGAGAGAGCAGTTCTTC	TRBJ2-1	14	TRBD2	TRBV28	many
CASSLLAGSGTDTQYF	TGTGCCAGCAGCCTTTTAGCGGGATCGGGCACAGATACGCAGTATTTT	TRBJ2-3	16	TRBD2	TRBV13	few
CASSENGQQETQYF	TGTGCCAGCAGTGAAAATGGGCAGCAAGAGACCCAGTACTTC	TRBJ2-5	14	-	TRBV6-1	few
CASSSTGAGYEQYF	TGTGCCAGCAGCTCAACAGGGGCTGGTTACGAGCAGTACTTC	TRBJ2-7	14	TRBD1	TRBV7-6	many
CASSLGRGTDTQYF	TGTGCCAGCAGTCTAGGGCGAGGCACAGATACGCAGTATTTT	TRBJ2-3	14	-	TRBV12-3/TRBV12-4	few